The 9 T cell receptor beta chains below all came from one sample that was sequenced in a study of early T cells in non-severe SARS-CoV-2 infection (dated by TCRdb to about 2021). The library relied on 5' RACE. Sequenced on a NextSeq 500. TCRdb cleaned the public reads at Q25 with fastp, built clones with MiXCR and kept in-frame beta chains. Rows merge per CDR3 protein into single entries with the most common DNA and genes. Present in this sample are 74,000 or so distinct CDR3 sequences, more than 9% of which were seen just once. The ten largest clonotypes hold 3.8% of the sample. The material sequenced was whole blood. The receptor source for this set is an adult who was a healthcare worker with PCR-confirmed SARS-CoV-2 infection or an uninfected control (not recorded which).

This clonotype occurred a few times. The chain recombines TRBV29-1 with TRBJ1-1; D unclear. V lost 4 bases and J 0 bases, leaving 9 bases between the germline ends. The germline V gene encodes CDR1 SQVTM and CDR2 ANQGSEA. This CDR3 has 13 residues. The CDR3 coding sequence is TGCAGCGTTGCCGAGCCTATGAACACTGAAGCTTTCTTT. Residues: CSVAEPMNTEAFF.

Many counts were recorded for this clonotype. This sequence joins TRBV28 and TRBJ2-1, with 12 bases aligning to TRBD1. The germline V gene encodes CDR1 MDHEN and CDR2 SYDVKM. V trimming: 4 bases; J trimming: 8 bases; junction bases outside the gene matches: 6. This CDR3 has 15 amino acids. Written as DNA, the CDR3 is TGTGCCAGCAGTTCGCCGGGACAGGGGGCTGATGAGCAGTTCTTC. As protein: CASSSPGQGADEQFF.

This clonotype was detected ten times or more. This chain connects TRBV28 to TRBJ2-7; 7 bases match TRBD1. Losses at the gene ends were 6 bases for V and 0 bases for J; bases not matched to a gene: 8. CDR1 is MDHEN, CDR2 SYDVKM, per germline. The CDR3 totals 15 residues. CDR3 sequence (DNA): TGTGCCAGCAGCAGAACAGGGGCGAGCTCCTACGAGCAGTACTTC. This sequence encodes CASSRTGASSYEQYF.

This clonotype was observed at least ten times. The chain recombines TRBV4-1 with TRBJ1-1, with D possibly matching TRBD1 (5 bases). Germline lookup yields CDR1 MGHRA and CDR2 YSYEKL. This CDR3 is 14 amino acids long. The V end was cut by 6 bases, the J end by 1 base, with 12 bases between. Here the CDR3 reads CASRGSGRNTEAFF. CDR3 nucleotide sequence: TGCGCCAGCAGGGGGTCAGGGAGGAACACTGAAGCTTTCTTT.

This clonotype was found many times. The genes are TRBV5-1 and TRBJ2-1; D is undetermined. V shed 8 bases and J shed 0 bases, with 12 bases lying between them. The germline gives CDR1 SGHRS, CDR2 YFSETQ. The CDR3 runs 14 residues. The CDR3 sequence is CASGETGSYNEQFF. The CDR3 DNA reads TGCGCCAGTGGGGAAACGGGCTCCTACAATGAGCAGTTCTTC.

The V gene is TRBV20-1, the J gene TRBJ2-7; 11 positions match TRBD2. The CDR3 extends over 15 amino acids. The ends lost 6 bases at V and 0 bases at J; junction bases unmatched: 7. The germline gives CDR1 DFQATT, CDR2 SNEGSKA (reference sequence). CDR3 sequence reads: CSATLAGEPSYEQYF. In DNA form, the CDR3 reads TGCAGTGCAACACTAGCGGGGGAGCCCTCCTACGAGCAGTACTTC.

This clonotype was found a few times. The chain has TRBV25-1 and TRBJ2-3; D unresolved. Germline CDR1 and CDR2: MGHDK and SYGVNS. The CDR3 totals 15 residues. V lost 2 bases, J lost 0 bases, and 9 bases lay in between. Here the CDR3 DNA reads TGTGCCAGCAGTGAACCTCACCCCAGCACAGATACGCAGTATTTT. It translates to CASSEPHPSTDTQYF.

CDR3 in amino acids: CASSTGTVNQPQHF. For the CDR3, the DNA is TGTGCCAGCAGTACCGGGACGGTAAATCAGCCCCAGCATTTT. The chain recombines TRBV27 with TRBJ1-5; a possible D gene is TRBD1 (5 bases). The V end lost 5 bases, the J end lost 4 bases, and 12 bases lay between the germline ends. In germline, CDR1 is MNHEY, CDR2 SMNVEV (reference sequence). The CDR3 is 14 amino acids.

Concerning this clonotype: A read error may be the cause here, since a much bigger clone is one base away. The chain has TRBV2 and TRBJ1-5; D ambiguous. V lost 4 bases, J lost 6 bases, and 4 bases lay in between. Per the germline V gene, CDR1 is SNHLY and CDR2 is FYNNEI. This CDR3 comprises 11 residues. The CDR3 is CASSVGQPQHF. The CDR3 DNA sequence: TGTGCCAGCAGTGTAGGTCAGCCCCAGCATTTT.